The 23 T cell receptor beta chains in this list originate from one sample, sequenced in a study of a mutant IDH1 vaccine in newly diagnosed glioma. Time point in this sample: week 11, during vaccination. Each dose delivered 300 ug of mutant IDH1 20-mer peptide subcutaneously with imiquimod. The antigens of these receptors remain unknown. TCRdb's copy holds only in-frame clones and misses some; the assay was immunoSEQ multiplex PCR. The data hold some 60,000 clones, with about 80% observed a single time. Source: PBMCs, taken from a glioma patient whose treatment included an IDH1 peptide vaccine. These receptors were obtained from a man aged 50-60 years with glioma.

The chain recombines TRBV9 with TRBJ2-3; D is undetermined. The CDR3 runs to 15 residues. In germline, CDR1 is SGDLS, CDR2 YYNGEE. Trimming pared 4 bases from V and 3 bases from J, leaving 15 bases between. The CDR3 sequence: CASSPAPGLTDTQYF. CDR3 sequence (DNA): TGTGCCAGCAGCCCCGCGCCTGGCCTGACAGATACGCAGTATTTT.

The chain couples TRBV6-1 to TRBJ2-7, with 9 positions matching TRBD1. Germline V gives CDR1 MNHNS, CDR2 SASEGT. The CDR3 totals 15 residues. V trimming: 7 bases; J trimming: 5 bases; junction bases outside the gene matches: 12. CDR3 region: CASTPLPGQGNEQYF. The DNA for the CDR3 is TGTGCCAGCACCCCCCTCCCCGGACAGGGGAACGAGCAGTACTTC.

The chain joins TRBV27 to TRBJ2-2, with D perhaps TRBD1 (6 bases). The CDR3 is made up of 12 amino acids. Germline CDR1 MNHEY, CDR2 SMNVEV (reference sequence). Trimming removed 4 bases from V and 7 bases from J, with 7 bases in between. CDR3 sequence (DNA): TGTGCCAGCAGTTCCAGGGGCGGGGAGCTGTTTTTT. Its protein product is CASSSRGGELFF.

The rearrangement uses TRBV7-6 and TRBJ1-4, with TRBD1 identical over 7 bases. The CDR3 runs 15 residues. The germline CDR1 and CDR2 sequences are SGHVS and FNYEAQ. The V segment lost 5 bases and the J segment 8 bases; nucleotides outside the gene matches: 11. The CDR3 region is CASSRMTGTEEKLFF. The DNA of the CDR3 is TGTGCCAGCAGCCGTATGACAGGGACGGAAGAAAAACTGTTTTTT.

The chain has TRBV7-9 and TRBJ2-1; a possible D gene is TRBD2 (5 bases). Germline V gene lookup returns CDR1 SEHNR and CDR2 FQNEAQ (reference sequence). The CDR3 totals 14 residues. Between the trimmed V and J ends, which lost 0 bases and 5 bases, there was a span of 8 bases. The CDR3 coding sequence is TGTGCCAGCAGCTTAGCAGGACTCGACAATGAGCAGTTCTTC. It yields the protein CASSLAGLDNEQFF.

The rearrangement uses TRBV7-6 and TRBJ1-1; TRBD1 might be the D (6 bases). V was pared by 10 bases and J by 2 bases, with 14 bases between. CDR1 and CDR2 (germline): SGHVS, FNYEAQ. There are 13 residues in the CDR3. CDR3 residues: CAIRQEINTEAFF. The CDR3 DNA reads TGTGCCATAAGACAGGAAATAAACACTGAAGCTTTCTTT. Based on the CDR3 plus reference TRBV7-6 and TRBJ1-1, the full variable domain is GAGVSQSPRYKVTKRGQDVALRCDPISGHVSLYWYRQALGQGPEFLTYFNYEAQQDKSGLPNDRFSAERPEGSISTLTIQRTEQRDSAMYRCAIRQEINTEAFFGQGTRLTVV.

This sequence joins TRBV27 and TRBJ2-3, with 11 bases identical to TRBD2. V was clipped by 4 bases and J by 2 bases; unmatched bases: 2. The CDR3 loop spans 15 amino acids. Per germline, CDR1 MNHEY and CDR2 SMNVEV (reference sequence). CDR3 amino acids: CASSWGLAVTDTQYF. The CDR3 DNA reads TGTGCCAGCAGTTGGGGACTAGCGGTCACAGATACGCAGTATTTT.

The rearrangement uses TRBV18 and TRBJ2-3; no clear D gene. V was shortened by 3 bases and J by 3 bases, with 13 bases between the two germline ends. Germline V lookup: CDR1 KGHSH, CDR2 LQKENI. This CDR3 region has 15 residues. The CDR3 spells CASSPSLGMTDTQYF. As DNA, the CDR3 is TGTGCCAGCTCACCGAGCCTGGGGATGACAGATACGCAGTATTTT.

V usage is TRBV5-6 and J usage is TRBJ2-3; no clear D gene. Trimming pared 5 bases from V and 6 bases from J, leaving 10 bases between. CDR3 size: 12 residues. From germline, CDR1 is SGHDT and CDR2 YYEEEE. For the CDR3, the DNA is TGTGCCAGCAGAAGCGTGGGGGATACGCAGTATTTT. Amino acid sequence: CASRSVGDTQYF. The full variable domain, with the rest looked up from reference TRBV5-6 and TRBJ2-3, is DAGVTQSPTHLIKTRGQQVTLRCSPKSGHDTVSWYQQALGQGPQFIFQYYEEEERQRGNFPDRFSGHQFPNYSSELNVNALLLGDSALYLCASRSVGDTQYFGPGTRLTVL.

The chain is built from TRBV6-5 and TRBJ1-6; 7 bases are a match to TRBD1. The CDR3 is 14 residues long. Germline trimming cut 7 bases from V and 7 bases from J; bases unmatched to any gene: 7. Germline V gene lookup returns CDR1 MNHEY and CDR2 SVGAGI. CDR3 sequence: CASTRDSWNSPLHF. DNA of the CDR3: TGTGCCAGCACTCGGGACAGCTGGAATTCACCCCTCCACTTT.

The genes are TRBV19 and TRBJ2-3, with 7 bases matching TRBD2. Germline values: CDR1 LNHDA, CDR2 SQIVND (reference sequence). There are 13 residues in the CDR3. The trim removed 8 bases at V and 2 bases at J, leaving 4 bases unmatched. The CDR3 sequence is CASWDYSTDTQYF. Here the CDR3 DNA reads TGTGCCAGTTGGGACTATTCCACAGATACGCAGTATTTT.

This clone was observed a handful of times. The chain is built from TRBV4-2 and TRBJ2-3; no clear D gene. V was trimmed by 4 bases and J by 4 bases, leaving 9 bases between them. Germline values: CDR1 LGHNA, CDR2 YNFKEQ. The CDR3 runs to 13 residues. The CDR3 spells CASSPGLPDTQYF. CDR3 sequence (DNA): TGTGCCAGCAGCCCAGGCCTCCCAGATACGCAGTATTTT.

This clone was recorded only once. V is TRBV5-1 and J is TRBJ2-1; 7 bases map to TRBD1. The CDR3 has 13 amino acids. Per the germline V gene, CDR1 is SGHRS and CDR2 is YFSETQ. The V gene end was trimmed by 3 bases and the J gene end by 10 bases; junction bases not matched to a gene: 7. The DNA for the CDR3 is TGCGCCAGCAGCTGGGGGACAGTCAACGAGCAGTTCTTC. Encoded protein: CASSWGTVNEQFF.

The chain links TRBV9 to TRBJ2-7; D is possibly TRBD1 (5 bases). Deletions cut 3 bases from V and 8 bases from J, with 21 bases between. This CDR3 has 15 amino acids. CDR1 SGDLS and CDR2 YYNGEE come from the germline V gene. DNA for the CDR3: TGTGCCAGCAGCGCCTCCGACAGTACCGCGCGGAAGCAGTACTTC. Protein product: CASSASDSTARKQYF.

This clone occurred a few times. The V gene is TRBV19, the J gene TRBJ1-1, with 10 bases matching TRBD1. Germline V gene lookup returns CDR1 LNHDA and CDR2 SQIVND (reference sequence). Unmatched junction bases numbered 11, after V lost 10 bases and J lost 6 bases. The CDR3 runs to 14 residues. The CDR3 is CATSDRGRLSEAFF. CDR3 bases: TGTGCCACCTCAGACAGGGGGCGTCTCTCTGAAGCTTTCTTT.

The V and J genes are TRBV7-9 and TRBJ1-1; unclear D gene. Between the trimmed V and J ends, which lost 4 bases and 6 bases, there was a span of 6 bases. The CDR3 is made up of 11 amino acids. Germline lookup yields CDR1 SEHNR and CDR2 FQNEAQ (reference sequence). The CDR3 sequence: CASSSGAEAFF. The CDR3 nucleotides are TGTGCCAGCAGCTCCGGGGCTGAAGCTTTCTTT.

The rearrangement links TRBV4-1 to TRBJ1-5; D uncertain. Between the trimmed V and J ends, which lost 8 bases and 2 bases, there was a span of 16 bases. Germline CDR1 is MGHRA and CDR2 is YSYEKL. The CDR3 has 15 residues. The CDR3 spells CASGPSALGNQPQHF. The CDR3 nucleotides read TGCGCCAGCGGGCCCAGCGCTTTGGGCAATCAGCCCCAGCATTTT.

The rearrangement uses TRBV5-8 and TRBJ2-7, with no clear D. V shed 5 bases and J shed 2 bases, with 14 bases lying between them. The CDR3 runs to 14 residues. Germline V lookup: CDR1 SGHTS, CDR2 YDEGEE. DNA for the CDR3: TGTGCCAGCAGAAACCGGACGTCCCCCTACGAGCAGTACTTC. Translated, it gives CASRNRTSPYEQYF.

The DNA of the CDR3 is TGTGCCAGCAGCTCAGAAAGGGTATACTACACCTTC. It translates to CASSSERVYYTF. This chain connects TRBV28 to TRBJ1-2; no reliable D call. The germline V and J ends were trimmed by 6 bases and 10 bases, with 15 bases remaining between them. The CDR3 has 12 amino acids. Per the germline V gene, CDR1 is MDHEN and CDR2 is SYDVKM.

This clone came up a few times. CDR3 protein: CASSIRGDSVGTEAFF. DNA of the CDR3: TGCGCCAGCAGCATCCGGGGGGACAGTGTGGGGACTGAAGCTTTCTTT. The chain carries TRBV5-1 and TRBJ1-1; the match to TRBD1 covers 7 bases. The V segment lost 4 bases and the J segment 5 bases; nucleotides outside the gene matches: 14. The CDR3 runs to 16 residues. From germline, CDR1 is SGHRS and CDR2 YFSETQ.

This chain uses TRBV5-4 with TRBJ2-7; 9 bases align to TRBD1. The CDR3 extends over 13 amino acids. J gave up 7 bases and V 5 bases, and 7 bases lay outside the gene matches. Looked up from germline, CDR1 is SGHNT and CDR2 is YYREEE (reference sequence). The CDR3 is CASSRDRVEEQYF. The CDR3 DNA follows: TGTGCCAGCAGTCGGGACAGGGTTGAAGAGCAGTACTTC.

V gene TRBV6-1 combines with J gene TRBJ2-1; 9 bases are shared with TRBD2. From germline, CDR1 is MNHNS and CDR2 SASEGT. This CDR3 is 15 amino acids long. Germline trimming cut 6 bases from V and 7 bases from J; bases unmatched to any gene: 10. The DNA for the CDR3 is TGTGCCAGCAGCTCTAGCGGGATAGGGTGGAATGAGCAGTTCTTC. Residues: CASSSSGIGWNEQFF.

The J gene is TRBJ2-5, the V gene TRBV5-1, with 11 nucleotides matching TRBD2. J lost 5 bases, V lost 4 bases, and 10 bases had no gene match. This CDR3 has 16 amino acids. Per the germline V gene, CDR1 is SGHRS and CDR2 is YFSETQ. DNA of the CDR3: TGCGCCAGCAGCGGGGGACTAGCGGCTTTTTCGGAGACCCAGTACTTC. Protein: CASSGGLAAFSETQYF.